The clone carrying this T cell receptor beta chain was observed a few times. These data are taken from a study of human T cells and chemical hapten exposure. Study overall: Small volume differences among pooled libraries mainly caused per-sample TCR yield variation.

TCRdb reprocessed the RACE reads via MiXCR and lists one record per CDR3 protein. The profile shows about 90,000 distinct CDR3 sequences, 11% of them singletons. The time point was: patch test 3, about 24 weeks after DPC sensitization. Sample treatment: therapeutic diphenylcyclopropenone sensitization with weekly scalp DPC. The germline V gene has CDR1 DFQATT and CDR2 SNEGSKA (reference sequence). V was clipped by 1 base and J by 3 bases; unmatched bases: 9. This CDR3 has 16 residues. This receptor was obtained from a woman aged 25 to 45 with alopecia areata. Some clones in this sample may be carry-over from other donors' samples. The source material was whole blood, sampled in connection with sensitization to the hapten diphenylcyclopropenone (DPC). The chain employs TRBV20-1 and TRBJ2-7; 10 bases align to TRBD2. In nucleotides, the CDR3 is TGCAGTGCTAGAGTGGAAACTAGCGGGGATTACTACGAGCAGTACTTC. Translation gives CSARVETSGDYYEQYF.